This TCR beta chain emerged from a study of identical twins. Study-wide results and caveats: Conclusions came from cross-sectional statistical analysis, not from following the same donors. Researchers caution that invariant MAIT and iNKT cells could partly confound zero-insertion analyses.

Note on this clonotype: Its target is unknown.

Trimming removed 6 bases at V and 5 bases at J, with 13 bases between. Germline loops: CDR1 DFQATT, CDR2 SNEGSKA (reference sequence). This CDR3 comprises 12 residues. After template switching added a universal primer site, the resulting cDNA carried unique molecular identifiers. In TCRdb, the 5' RACE reads were re-called with MiXCR into one record per CDR3 protein. Of hundreds of thousands of distinct CDR3 sequences listed, around 6.1% are singletons. The chain recombines TRBV20-1 with TRBJ2-5, with a tentative D call TRBD2 (5 bases). Sequencing used naive T cells sorted from blood. This receptor was obtained from a man younger than 35 in good health. CDR3 loop: CSAEGLRETQYF. CDR3 sequence (DNA): TGCAGTGCAGAGGGTCTTCGGGAGACCCAGTACTTC.